This T cell receptor (beta chain) comes out of a study of Graves' ophthalmopathy and Graves' hyperthyroidism (dated by TCRdb to 2016 to 2019). Turning to the overall study: Peripheral blood was collected before any treatment was given, at the time of initial diagnosis. In total, around 130 blood samples were TCR-sequenced: 43 ophthalmopathy, some 75 hyperthyroidism and some 17 hyperthyroidism-to-ophthalmopathy patients. Once sampling was done, hyperthyroidism patients were given methimazole at a starting dose of 30 mg daily, while ophthalmopathy patients were given high-dose intravenous methylprednisolone. A discovery set of 100 or so patients (around 45 ophthalmopathy, 55 to 60 stable hyperthyroidism) was enrolled to explore V-J signatures distinguishing ophthalmopathy from hyperthyroidism. An independent validation cohort was composed of some 18 hyperthyroidism patients and around 16 patients who later progressed from hyperthyroidism to ophthalmopathy. In five or six hyperthyroidism patients, T-cell repertoires of thyroid tissue and blood were compared. The 85 to 100 discovery patients were randomly split 7:3 into training and test sets. The study used signatures of the TCR beta repertoire to tell Graves' ophthalmopathy apart from Graves' hyperthyroidism and to predict which patients would progress to ophthalmopathy.

The CDR3 spans 14 residues, from the cysteine through the phenylalanine. Only the CDR3 DNA stays, 42 bases, in frame from base 1. Trimming accounts for 4 bases at V and 3 bases at J, while the number of junction bases matched to no gene is 4. The germline V gene (reference sequence) sets CDR1 to MNHEY and CDR2 to SMNVEV. What the work shows at the level of the full study, not this receptor alone: In validation, the model predicted ophthalmopathy progression with about 71% sensitivity and roughly 72% specificity; approximately 12 predicted patients were CT-confirmed with GO in a median of approximately six months. The 13-signature model separated ophthalmopathy from stable hyperthyroidism with approximately 90% sensitivity and just under 84% specificity in cross-validation, and 80%/75% in the test set. Sample size was not statistically predetermined, and group allocation was not concealed from the investigators. Most of the expanded thyroid clonotypes with a frequency above 0.001 were also detected in blood, and it was suggested that the thyroid immune response may be reflected by blood repertoires.

This clonotype was recorded many times. The target of this receptor is not known. No much larger clonotype is one base removed from it; base qualities were not supplied. Ophthalmopathy patients had moderately to severely active disease, Clinical Activity Score of at least 3, NOSPECS grade of at least 4, and disease duration under 3 months. Patients with other autoimmune diseases, uncontrolled infections, pregnancy or lactation were excluded. Clinical symptoms, serum thyroxine, TRAb, thyroid ultrasound and orbital computed tomography were used for diagnosis. Using Ficoll-Paque density gradient centrifugation, PBMCs were isolated from 9.5 to 10 ml of fresh peripheral blood. Total RNA was extracted with Trizol reagent and quality-checked on an Agilent 2100 Bioanalyzer. For repertoire sequencing, TCR beta CDR3 regions were amplified from RNA transcripts. HTBI primers and the Qiagen OneStep RT-PCR kit were used in a first-round RT-PCR, which was followed by a second-round multiplex PCR, size selection and purification. Libraries were sequenced paired-end with 100 bp reads on an Illumina HiSeq2000. As for how the authors treated the data: SOAPnuke was used to process the reads, removing any read that contained adapters or uncalled bases, had a mean Phred below 15, or lacked an exact match to the constant primer or identifier. High-quality paired reads were merged with COPE v1.2.5. Unique nucleotide sequences were defined as clonotypes and aligned to IMGT TRB V, D and J references using MiTCR v1.1. The analysis was limited to V-J combinations with a frequency above 0.0001, which together covered 98% to 99.2% of repertoires. A TCR clonal expansion and chaos score per V-J combination was defined as the ratio of F50 clonal expansion to chaos observed in the TCRdist matrix. Welch's t-statistics and random forest were used to reduce the features to around 13 V-J combinations, which were then used as input to a naive Bayes classifier. The similarity between thyroid and blood repertoires was quantified using the Morisita-Horn index. The raw public reads went through TCRdb reprocessing: fastp at Q25, MiXCR clone calling, in-frame beta chains kept. Entries are consolidated by CDR3 protein sequence, retaining the most common genes and DNA. TCRdb's processing, not the authors', yielded these V and J calls. This sample lists over 450,000 distinct CDR3 sequences; 14% were detected once. 9.5% to 10% of the sample lies in the top ten.

The sample taken for sequencing was blood. The sequence links TRBV27 to TRBJ1-1; 8 central bases correspond to TRBD1. The receptor's source is a young woman with Graves' ophthalmopathy. Donor details come from another sample of the same person, matched by shared clones. The DNA is as follows: TGTGCCAGCAGTTCCCGGACAGGGCACACTGAAGCTTTCTTT. This yields the protein CASSSRTGHTEAFF.